Following are 28 T cell receptor beta chains from one sample sequenced in a study of blood T cell repertoires in COVID-19. This table comes from immunoSEQ multiplex PCR, and its TCRdb copy is limited to in-frame clones, with some not included. The sample gives approximately 280,000 clones, about 89% of which show up once; roughly 2.6% is in the top ten. Sequenced material: PBMCs or T cells enriched from blood (not recorded which). The receptors were gathered from a woman younger than 35 who had recovered from COVID-19.

This chain uses TRBV9 with TRBJ1-4, with TRBD1 identical over 9 bases. J lost 8 bases, V lost 4 bases, and 12 bases had no gene match. Germline-derived CDR1 and CDR2 are SGDLS and YYNGEE. The length of the CDR3 is 16 residues. CDR3 nucleotide sequence: TGTGCCAGCAGCCCATTGGACAGGGGCCCCTTCGAAAAACTGTTTTTT. Its protein product is CASSPLDRGPFEKLFF. The complete variable domain, with remaining parts taken from reference TRBV9 and TRBJ1-4, reads DSGVTQTPKHLITATGQRVTLRCSPRSGDLSVYWYQQSLDQGLQFLIQYYNGEERAKGNILERFSAQQFPDLHSELNLSSLELGDSALYFCASSPLDRGPFEKLFFGSGTQLSVL.

This rearrangement joins TRBV7-8 to TRBJ2-1; maybe TRBD2 (6 bases). The germline V gene encodes CDR1 SGHVS and CDR2 FQNEAQ. Trimming took 2 bases from V and 6 from J, leaving 14 bases between them. The CDR3 spans 15 residues. The chain's CDR3 is CASSLPFIGGNEQFF. CDR3 DNA sequence: TGTGCCAGCAGCTTACCATTTATCGGGGGCAATGAGCAGTTCTTC.

The chain carries TRBV21-1 and TRBJ2-7; whether TRBD1, the table's D call, matches the DNA was not checked. TRBV21-1 is described as a pseudogene. CDR3 length: 18 amino acids. CDR3 in DNA: TGTGCCAGCAGCAAAGCGCTTTCGTTGCAGGGCCAGCATAACGAGCAGTACTTC. Translating it yields CASSKALSLQGQHNEQYF.

The rearrangement joins TRBV7-9 to TRBJ2-1; a possible D gene is TRBD1 (8 bases). The CDR3 is made up of 19 amino acids. Germline lookup yields CDR1 SEHNR and CDR2 FQNEAQ (reference sequence). The ends were cut back, 5 bases at V and 2 bases at J, with 25 bases in the middle. The CDR3 is CASSRTTGEGVFAYNEQFF. The CDR3 DNA follows: TGTGCCAGCAGCCGAACGACAGGGGAGGGAGTGTTCGCCTACAATGAGCAGTTCTTC.

This chain joins TRBV7-3 and TRBJ2-5, with a possible D match to TRBD1 (5 bases). Germline CDR1 and CDR2: SGHTA and FQGTGA. The CDR3 is 15 amino acids. The V and J ends lost 6 bases and 2 bases respectively, with 16 bases between them. The CDR3 sequence is CASSSSGAKQETQYF. CDR3 nucleotides: TGTGCCAGCAGTAGCTCTGGGGCGAAACAAGAGACCCAGTACTTC.

The chain has TRBV10-3 and TRBJ2-3; D is undetermined. V lost 2 bases and J 4 bases, leaving 4 bases between the germline ends. Germline-derived CDR1 and CDR2 are ENHRY and SYGVKD. CDR3 size: 12 residues. The CDR3 reads CAISETADTQYF. CDR3 nucleotides: TGTGCCATCAGTGAGACGGCAGATACGCAGTATTTT.

This chain links TRBV6-7 with TRBJ1-1; D remains ambiguous. TRBV6-7 is an ORF for which the function is uncertain. The CDR3 spans 12 residues. V was clipped by 2 bases and J by 6 bases, with 7 bases between them. The CDR3 nucleotides are TGTGCCAGCAGTTACCTGGGCCCTGAAGCTTTCTTT. Amino acids: CASSYLGPEAFF.

The V call is TRBV2, the J call TRBJ1-6, with 10 bases lining up with TRBD1. The CDR3 totals 14 residues. From germline, CDR1 is SNHLY and CDR2 FYNNEI. V gave up 5 bases and J gave up 8 bases; unmatched junction bases: 3. The CDR3: CASSWDRGYSPLHF. The DNA for the CDR3 is TGTGCCAGCAGTTGGGACAGGGGTTATTCACCCCTCCACTTT.

This clone was observed a single time. CDR3 sequence reads: CASSLARNEAFF. Here the CDR3 DNA reads TGTGCCAGCTCACTAGCCAGAAATGAAGCTTTCTTT. V usage is TRBV18 and J usage is TRBJ1-1; D gene ambiguous. CDR3 length equals 12 residues. The germline gives CDR1 KGHSH, CDR2 LQKENI. V gave up 4 bases and J gave up 7 bases, with 10 bases separating them.

The chain is built from TRBV7-9 and TRBJ2-2, with 14 positions matching TRBD2. Germline CDR1 is SEHNR and CDR2 is FQNEAQ (reference sequence). The V segment lost 4 bases and the J segment 4 bases; nucleotides outside the gene matches: 8. This CDR3 has 18 residues. CDR3 loop: CASSSPTSGGGSTGELFF. CDR3 sequence (DNA): TGTGCCAGCAGCTCCCCGACTAGCGGGGGGGGAAGCACCGGGGAGCTGTTTTTT.

This chain connects TRBV28 to TRBJ1-5; possibly TRBD1 for D (6 bases). Deletions cut 5 bases from V and 6 bases from J, with 20 bases between. The germline gives CDR1 MDHEN, CDR2 SYDVKM. The CDR3 length is 16 residues. The DNA of the CDR3 is TGTGCCAGCAGTCAATCGGGGGGCCTCCGCGGTCAGCCCCAGCATTTT. It codes for CASSQSGGLRGQPQHF.

The chain has TRBV7-2 and TRBJ1-2; D ambiguous. Trimming took 2 bases from V and 5 from J, leaving 12 bases between them. CDR1 is SGHTA and CDR2 is FQGNSA in the germline V gene. The CDR3 spans 14 residues. The CDR3 DNA sequence: TGTGCCAGCAGCTTACAGCCGGAGGCATATGGCTACACCTTC. Translating it yields CASSLQPEAYGYTF.

The rearrangement uses TRBV6-1 and TRBJ1-2, with TRBD1 matching 8 bases. This CDR3 region has 14 residues. With V trimmed by 6 bases and J by 2 bases, 5 bases remained unmatched. CDR1 MNHNS and CDR2 SASEGT come from the germline V gene. In nucleotides, the CDR3 is TGTGCCAGCAGCCTGACAGGGGCGAACTATGGCTACACCTTC. It codes for CASSLTGANYGYTF.

This chain links TRBV5-4 with TRBJ1-5, with D perhaps TRBD1 (5 bases). The CDR3 runs to 15 residues. The V end was cut by 4 bases, the J end by 4 bases, with 15 bases between. CDR1 and CDR2 from the germline V gene are SGHNT and YYREEE (reference sequence). CDR3 nucleotide sequence: TGTGCCAGCAGCGCGGGGGTGGGGGGAAATCAGCCCCAGCATTTT. As protein: CASSAGVGGNQPQHF.

This sequence joins TRBV11-3 and TRBJ2-1; TRBD1 agrees at 12 bases. The ends lost 5 bases at V and 5 bases at J; junction bases unmatched: 4. Germline lookup yields CDR1 SGHNT and CDR2 YENEEA. The CDR3 totals 15 residues. CDR3 amino acids: CASSVGQGADNEQFF. In DNA form, the CDR3 reads TGTGCCAGCAGCGTGGGACAGGGGGCCGACAATGAGCAGTTCTTC.

In its sample, this clone was seen once. The V gene is TRBV10-2, the J gene TRBJ1-2; 9 bases line up with TRBD1. The CDR3 spans 16 residues. CDR1 and CDR2 (germline): WSHSY, SAAADI. J gave up 0 bases and V 4 bases, and 6 bases lay outside the gene matches. CDR3 residues: CASSGTGGAANYGYTF. The CDR3 DNA follows: TGCGCCAGCAGTGGAACAGGGGGCGCGGCTAACTATGGCTACACCTTC.

The genes are TRBV5-1 and TRBJ2-1, with TRBD2 matching 14 bases. V was clipped by 4 bases and J by 7 bases; unmatched bases: 7. Looked up from germline, CDR1 is SGHRS and CDR2 is YFSETQ. The CDR3 has 16 amino acids. In nucleotides, the CDR3 is TGCGCCAGCAGCGTAACCGGGACTAGCGGGAGAAATGAGCAGTTCTTC. It translates to CASSVTGTSGRNEQFF.

The genes are TRBV7-2 and TRBJ2-1; the D is unclear. Germline CDR1 is SGHTA and CDR2 is FQGNSA. This CDR3 spans 13 amino acids. The V gene lost 2 bases and the J gene lost 5 bases, with 7 bases spanning the gap. Here the CDR3 reads CASSLSQNNEQFF. The CDR3 DNA reads TGTGCCAGCAGCTTATCCCAGAACAATGAGCAGTTCTTC.

This clone occurred once. The gene calls are TRBV14 and TRBJ1-1; D unresolved. Trimming cost V 5 bases and J 0 bases, with 7 bases left between them. The germline gives CDR1 SGHDN, CDR2 FVKESK. This CDR3 contains 13 residues. Here the CDR3 reads CASSSGMNTEAFF. For the CDR3, the DNA is TGTGCCAGCAGCTCCGGGATGAACACTGAAGCTTTCTTT.

This clone was seen more than once but under ten times. J is TRBJ2-2 and V is TRBV6-2 or TRBV6-3, with 7 positions matching TRBD2. V dropped 0 bases and J dropped 3; count of bases not matched to a gene: 7. This CDR3 region has 17 residues. In germline, CDR1 is MNHEY, CDR2 SVGEGT. Written as DNA, the CDR3 is TGTGCCAGCAGTTACTCGATGTCAGGGAGGGACACCGGGGAGCTGTTTTTT. This codes for CASSYSMSGRDTGELFF.

The chain links TRBV27 to TRBJ2-3; tentatively, D is TRBD2 (6 bases). In germline, CDR1 is MNHEY, CDR2 SMNVEV (reference sequence). This CDR3 has 18 residues. Trimming cost V 2 bases and J 0 bases, with 18 bases left between them. The CDR3, as DNA: TGTGCCAGCAGTTTAATTTCTCCGGTAGCGGCCAGCACAGATACGCAGTATTTT. Protein product: CASSLISPVAASTDTQYF.

The rearrangement links TRBV15 to TRBJ1-4; D is unclear. Trimming shortened V by 1 base and J by 0 bases, and 15 bases separated the two germline ends. The CDR3 consists of 18 residues. The germline V gene encodes CDR1 LNHNV and CDR2 YYDKDF (reference sequence). The chain's CDR3 is CATSRVGGWRATNEKLFF. The DNA of the CDR3 is TGTGCCACCAGCAGAGTGGGAGGGTGGCGGGCAACTAATGAAAAACTGTTTTTT.

The V call is TRBV7-3, the J call TRBJ2-3, with 7 bases aligning to TRBD2. The V segment lost 1 base and the J segment 5 bases; nucleotides outside the gene matches: 6. CDR1 and CDR2 (germline): SGHTA, FQGTGA. The CDR3 length is 15 residues. The CDR3 bases are TGTGCCAGCAGCTTAAAGATCGGGAGGATAGATACGCAGTATTTT. Its translation: CASSLKIGRIDTQYF.

The CDR3 nucleotides are TGTGCCAGCAGCGTAGGACAGGGGATCACAGATACGCAGTATTTT. It translates to CASSVGQGITDTQYF. V usage is TRBV7-8 and J usage is TRBJ2-3; the match to TRBD1 covers 9 bases. CDR3 length equals 15 residues. Looked up from germline, CDR1 is SGHVS and CDR2 is FQNEAQ. The V gene end was trimmed by 5 bases and the J gene end by 2 bases; junction bases not matched to a gene: 5. Using reference TRBV7-8 and TRBJ2-3 for the parts outside the CDR3, the full variable domain is GAGVSQSPRYKVAKRGQDVALRCDPISGHVSLFWYQQALGQGPEFLTYFQNEAQLDKSGLPSDRFFAERPEGSVSTLKIQRTQQEDSAVYLCASSVGQGITDTQYFGPGTRLTVL.

The chain links TRBV7-7 to TRBJ2-2; D is unresolved. From germline, CDR1 is SSHAT and CDR2 FNYEAQ (reference sequence). This CDR3 is built from 16 residues. V lost 1 base, J lost 0 bases, and 9 bases lay in between. The CDR3 sequence is CASSLDTVANTGELFF. The CDR3 DNA is TGTGCCAGCAGCTTAGATACAGTCGCGAACACCGGGGAGCTGTTTTTT.

The V call is TRBV27, the J call TRBJ2-7; 7 nucleotides align to TRBD2. The CDR3 spans 16 residues. J gave up 0 bases and V 4 bases, and 9 bases lay outside the gene matches. The germline V gene has CDR1 MNHEY and CDR2 SMNVEV (reference sequence). In DNA form, the CDR3 reads TGTGCCAGCAGTTACTCACGGGACTACAGCTCCTACGAGCAGTACTTC. It specifies CASSYSRDYSSYEQYF.

This clone has only one observation. CDR3 in DNA: TGTGCCACTTATAGGATTGGGGGGGCCCTCTCTGGGGCCAACGTCCTGACTTTC. It translates to CATYRIGGALSGANVLTF. This chain links TRBV19 with TRBJ2-6; D is possibly TRBD2 (7 bases). Germline assignment: CDR1 LNHDA and CDR2 SQIVND (reference sequence). Trimming shortened V by 10 bases and J by 0 bases, and 22 bases separated the two germline ends. CDR3 length: 18 amino acids.

The rearrangement uses TRBV6-1 and TRBJ1-5; TRBD1 is a possible D gene (6 bases). V was clipped by 4 bases and J by 0 bases, with 19 bases between them. From germline, CDR1 is MNHNS and CDR2 SASEGT. The CDR3 totals 18 residues. CDR3 in DNA: TGTGCCAGCAGTGTTATCCCGGACAGCACATATAGCAATCAGCCCCAGCATTTT. It translates to CASSVIPDSTYSNQPQHF.